These 4 T cell receptor beta chains originate from one sample sequenced in a study of Graves' ophthalmopathy and Graves' hyperthyroidism. CDR3 regions of TCR beta were amplified from RNA transcripts. An opening RT-PCR round employed HTBI primers and preceded a second-round multiplex PCR. One entry per CDR3 protein results from TCRdb running MiXCR on the multiplex PCR reads. The sample has under 350,000 distinct CDR3 sequences, roughly a sixth seen once. Source material: peripheral blood. All receptors derive from an adult man with Graves' ophthalmopathy.

This clonotype was picked up many times. This chain uses TRBV6-1 with TRBJ2-5; possibly TRBD2 for D (5 bases). The germline V gene has CDR1 MNHNS and CDR2 SASEGT. V dropped 1 base and J dropped 2 bases, with 17 bases sitting between them. The CDR3 loop spans 17 amino acids. The CDR3 DNA reads TGTGCCAGCAGTGAAGAACGAGATAGAGGGATTCAAGAGACCCAGTACTTC. Its protein is CASSEERDRGIQETQYF.

This clonotype was detected many times. V gene TRBV12-3 or TRBV12-4 combines with J gene TRBJ2-3; 12 nucleotides align to TRBD1. The CDR3 covers 16 residues. With V trimmed by 6 bases and J by 4 bases, 8 bases remained unmatched. The CDR3 is CASSQGTGGFSDTQYF. The CDR3 DNA reads TGTGCCAGCAGCCAAGGGACAGGGGGCTTCTCAGATACGCAGTATTTT.

This clonotype was seen ten or more times. V gene TRBV4-1 combines with J gene TRBJ2-7, with 8 positions matching TRBD1. The junction had 8 bases not matched to a gene; V was cut back by 1 base and J by 3 bases. Germline loops: CDR1 MGHRA, CDR2 YSYEKL. The CDR3 loop spans 16 amino acids. CDR3 loop: CASSQAAGQDNYEQYF. The CDR3 nucleotides are TGCGCCAGCAGCCAAGCGGCGGGACAGGATAACTACGAGCAGTACTTC.

This clonotype was picked up many times. The chain is built from TRBV12-3 or TRBV12-4 and TRBJ1-4; the match to TRBD1 covers 7 bases. The ends lost 7 bases at V and 10 bases at J; junction bases unmatched: 15. This CDR3 is built from 15 residues. CDR3 residues: CASTNTRQGGGKLFF. The CDR3 DNA sequence: TGTGCCAGCACCAACACAAGACAGGGAGGTGGAAAACTGTTTTTT.